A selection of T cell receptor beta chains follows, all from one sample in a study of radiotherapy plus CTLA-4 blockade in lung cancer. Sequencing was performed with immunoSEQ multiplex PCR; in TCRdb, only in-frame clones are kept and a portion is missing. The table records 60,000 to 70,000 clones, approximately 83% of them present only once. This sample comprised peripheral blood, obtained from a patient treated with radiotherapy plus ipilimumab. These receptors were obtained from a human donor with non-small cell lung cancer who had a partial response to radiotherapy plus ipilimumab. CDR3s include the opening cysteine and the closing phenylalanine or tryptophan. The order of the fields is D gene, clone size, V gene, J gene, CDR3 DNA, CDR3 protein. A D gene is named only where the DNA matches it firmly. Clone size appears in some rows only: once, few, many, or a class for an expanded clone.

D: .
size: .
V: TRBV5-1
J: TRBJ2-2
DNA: TGCGCCAGCAGCTTCCCCAGGTCGAACACCGGGGAGCTGTTTTTT
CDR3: CASSFPRSNTGELFF

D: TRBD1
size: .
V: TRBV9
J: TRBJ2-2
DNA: TGTGCCAGCAGCTTTAACCCCCCGGGACAGGGTGGAATCGGGGAGCTGTTTTTT
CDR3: CASSFNPPGQGGIGELFF

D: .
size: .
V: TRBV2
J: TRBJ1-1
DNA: TGTGCCAGCAGGGGAACATACGGAGGGAACACTGAAGCTTTCTTT
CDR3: CASRGTYGGNTEAFF

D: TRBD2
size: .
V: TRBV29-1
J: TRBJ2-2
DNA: TGCAGCGCTACTAGCGGTTCGAACACCGGGGAGCTGTTTTTT
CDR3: CSATSGSNTGELFF

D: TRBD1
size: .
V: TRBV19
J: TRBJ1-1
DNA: TGTGCCAGCAGGGGACAGCTCGGTCGAGGCACTGAAGCTTTCTTT
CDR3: CASRGQLGRGTEAFF

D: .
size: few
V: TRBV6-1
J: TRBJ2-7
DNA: TGTGCCAGCAGTGGGGACATCAACGAGCAGTACTTC
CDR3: CASSGDINEQYF

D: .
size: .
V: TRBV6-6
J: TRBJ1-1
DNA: TGTGCCAGCAGTTACTCAAGTGAGTGGAACACTGAAGCTTTCTTT
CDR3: CASSYSSEWNTEAFF

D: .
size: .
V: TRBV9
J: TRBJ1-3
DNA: TGTGCCAGCAGCGCCAGGACCGGGACAACTGGAAACACCATATATTTT
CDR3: CASSARTGTTGNTIYF

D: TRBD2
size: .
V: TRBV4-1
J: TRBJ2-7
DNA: TGCGCCAGCAGCCATCAGACTAGCGGGAGCTACGAGCAGTACTTC
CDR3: CASSHQTSGSYEQYF

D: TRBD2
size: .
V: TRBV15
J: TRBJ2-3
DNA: TGTGCCACCAGCAGAGGCGGGGGACTGGCAGATACGCAGTATTTT
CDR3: CATSRGGGLADTQYF

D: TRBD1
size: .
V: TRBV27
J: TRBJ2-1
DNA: TGTGCCAGCACGAGAGGGGGCTCGGATGAGCAGTTCTTC
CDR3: CASTRGGSDEQFF

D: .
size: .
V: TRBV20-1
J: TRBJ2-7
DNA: TGCAGTGCCCCCGAGGTTTTCGAGCAGTACTTC
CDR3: CSAPEVFEQYF

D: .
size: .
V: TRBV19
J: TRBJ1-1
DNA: TGTGCCAGTAGGCATTCCGGGACTGAAGCTTTCTTT
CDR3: CASRHSGTEAFF

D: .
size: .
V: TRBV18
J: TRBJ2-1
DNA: TGTGCCAGCTCACCACCGGCGGGAAGGAACAATGAGCAGTTCTTC
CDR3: CASSPPAGRNNEQFF

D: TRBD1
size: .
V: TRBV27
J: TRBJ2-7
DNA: TGTGCCAGCAGAACCGGGACAGGGATAGCCTACGAGCAGTACTTC
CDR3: CASRTGTGIAYEQYF

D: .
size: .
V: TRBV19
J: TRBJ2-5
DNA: TGTGCCAGCCAAGGGTCGGTTCGGTCGGGGGAGACCCAGTACTTC
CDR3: CASQGSVRSGETQYF

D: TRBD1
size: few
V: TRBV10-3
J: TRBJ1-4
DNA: TGTGCCATCAGTGAGGGGACAGGGAGGGGTGAAAAACTGTTTTTT
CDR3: CAISEGTGRGEKLFF

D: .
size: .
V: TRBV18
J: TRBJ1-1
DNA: TGTGCCAGCTCACCTGTCTACGCGCAGGGAAGTAAAGGGAACACTGAAGCTTTCTTT
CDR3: CASSPVYAQGSKGNTEAFF

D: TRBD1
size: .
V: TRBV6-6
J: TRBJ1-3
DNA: TGTGCCAGCAGTCCTCCGACAGGGTTTGGAAACACCATATATTTT
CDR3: CASSPPTGFGNTIYF

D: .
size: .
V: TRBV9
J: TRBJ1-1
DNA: TGTGCCAGCAGCCCGTCTGGCACGGAGGACTTGGGCACTGAAGCTTTCTTT
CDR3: CASSPSGTEDLGTEAFF

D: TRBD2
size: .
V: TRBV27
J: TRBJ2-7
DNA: TGTGCCAGCAGGGCCACCCGGGGGGTAGGCTACGAGCAGTACTTC
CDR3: CASRATRGVGYEQYF

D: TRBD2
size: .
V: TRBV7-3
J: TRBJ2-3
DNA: TGTGCCAGCAGCTCGCATCCGCCGACTAGCGGGGGTAGCACAGATACGCAGTATTTT
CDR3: CASSSHPPTSGGSTDTQYF

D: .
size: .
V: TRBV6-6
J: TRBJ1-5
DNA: TGTGCCAGCGGAGACTCAAGCAATCAGCCCCAGCATTTT
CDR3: CASGDSSNQPQHF

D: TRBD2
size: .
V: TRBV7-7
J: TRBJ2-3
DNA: TGTGCCAGCAGCTCAAATTATGTGACAGCGGGGGCCGATTCTAGCACAGATACGCAGTATTTT
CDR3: CASSSNYVTAGADSSTDTQYF